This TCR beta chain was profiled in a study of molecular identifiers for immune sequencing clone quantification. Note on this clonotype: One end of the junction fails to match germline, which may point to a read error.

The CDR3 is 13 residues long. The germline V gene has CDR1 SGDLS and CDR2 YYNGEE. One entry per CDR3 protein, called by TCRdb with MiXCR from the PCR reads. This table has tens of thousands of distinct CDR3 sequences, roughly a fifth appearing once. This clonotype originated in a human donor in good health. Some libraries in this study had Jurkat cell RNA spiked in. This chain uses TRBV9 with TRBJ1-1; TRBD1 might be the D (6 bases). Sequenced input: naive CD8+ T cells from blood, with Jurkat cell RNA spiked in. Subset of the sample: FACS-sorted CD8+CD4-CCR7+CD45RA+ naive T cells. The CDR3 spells CAGSVAGGSEAFF. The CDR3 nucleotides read TGTGCCGGCAGCGTAGCGGGGGGCTCTGAAGCTTTCTTT. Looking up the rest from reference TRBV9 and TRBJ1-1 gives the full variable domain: DSGVTQTPKHLITATGQRVTLRCSPRSGDLSVYWYQQSLDQGLQFLIQYYNGEERAKGNILERFSAQQFPDLHSELNLSSLELGDSALYFCAGSVAGGSEAFFGQGTRLTVV.